This T cell receptor beta chain originates from a study of blood T cell repertoires in COVID-19. Across the whole study: PBMCs, B-cell-depleted T cells, or T cells provided the cDNA or gDNA that made up the material.

In germline, CDR1 is LNHDA, CDR2 SQIVND (reference sequence). There are 15 residues in the CDR3. V trimming: 10 bases; J trimming: 0 bases; junction bases outside the gene matches: 8. Generated by immunoSEQ multiplex PCR, the TCRdb table keeps only in-frame clones and is missing some. The data show 170,000 or so clones, 88% seen once. Recruitment covered about two dozen US areas and drew participants whose ages spanned roughly 18 to 90 years. The clonotype was recovered from a young woman who had recovered from COVID-19. The sample consisted of PBMCs or T cells enriched from blood (not recorded which). This sequence joins TRBV19 and TRBJ1-4; 7 nucleotides agree with TRBD1. The CDR3 spells CATKDRRATNEKLFF. DNA for the CDR3: TGTGCCACTAAGGACAGGCGTGCAACTAATGAAAAACTGTTTTTT.